This TCR beta chain derives from a study of blood T cell repertoires in COVID-19. The CDR3 runs to 17 residues. The germline CDR1 and CDR2 sequences are MNHEY and SMNVEV (reference sequence). Germline trimming cut 6 bases from V and 0 bases from J; bases unmatched to any gene: 8. TCRdb's table, derived via immunoSEQ multiplex PCR, lists solely in-frame clones and lacks some. The repertoire holds 150,000 or so clones, with approximately 88% as singletons. The origin of this receptor is a man in his sixties or seventies who had been exposed to COVID-19. Sample: PBMCs or T cells enriched from blood (not recorded which). J is TRBJ2-7 and V is TRBV27; 13 positions agree with TRBD2. This CDR3 reads CASRPGTSGASSYEQYF. DNA of the CDR3: TGTGCCAGCAGACCCGGGACTAGCGGGGCCAGCTCCTACGAGCAGTACTTC.